Listed below are T cell receptor beta chains from one sample, sequenced in a study of T-cell memory formation after mild COVID-19. One entry per CDR3 protein results from TCRdb running MiXCR on the 5' RACE reads. The top ten clones hold 25% to 35% of a sample with tens of thousands of distinct CDR3 sequences, around 17% of them seen once. Sequencing input: PBMCs or a T cell subset sorted from them (not recorded which). The source is an adult woman who had mild COVID-19 (a few samples of this study predate the infection). Cell type and time point are not known. Both conserved end residues are part of each CDR3. D genes are given only for firm matches. Clone size, where shown, is once, few, many, or a class for clones that have expanded.

-	-	TRBJ1-2	TRBV7-9	TGTGCCAGCAGCTTAGGGGGAGGCTATGGCTACACCTTC	CASSLGGGYGYTF
many	TRBD1	TRBJ1-4	TRBV5-1	TGCGCCAGCAGCTTGTCGGGACAGGGAAATGAAAAACTGTTTTTT	CASSLSGQGNEKLFF
few	-	TRBJ2-7	TRBV29-1	TGCAGCGTCACTGACGGGAACTACGAGCAGTACTTC	CSVTDGNYEQYF
-	-	TRBJ1-2	TRBV9	TGTGCCAGCAGCGCCGGGGCCTTATATGGCTACACCTTC	CASSAGALYGYTF
few	-	TRBJ2-5	TRBV12-3/TRBV12-4	TGTGCCAGCAGTCAAATACTCGGTGCGGAGACCCAGTACTTC	CASSQILGAETQYF
few	-	TRBJ1-5	TRBV19	TGTGCCAGTGCTTTAGGGACGTTGATACATCAGCCCCAGCATTTT	CASALGTLIHQPQHF
-	TRBD2	TRBJ2-3	TRBV20-1	TGCAGTCCGGGACTAGGGACAGATACGCAGTATTTT	CSPGLGTDTQYF
medium-sized	-	TRBJ2-1	TRBV4-3	TGCGCCAGCAGCCAAGCGGCAGGGCCATACAATGAGCAGTTCTTC	CASSQAAGPYNEQFF
few	-	TRBJ2-5	TRBV5-1	TGCGCCAGCAGCCAAGGACAGCGCGAAGAGACCCAGTACTTC	CASSQGQREETQYF
few	TRBD2	TRBJ2-3	TRBV9	TGTGCCAGCAGTCCTAGCGGTGCAGTCAGCACAGATACGCAGTATTTT	CASSPSGAVSTDTQYF
-	-	TRBJ1-1	TRBV27	TGTGCCAGCACGGCGGGGAACACTGAAGCTTTCTTT	CASTAGNTEAFF
-	TRBD1	TRBJ1-2	TRBV11-3	TGTGCCAGCAGCCCCTTCGACAGGGTGGAAGGCTACACCTTC	CASSPFDRVEGYTF
-	-	TRBJ1-1	TRBV20-1	TGCAGTGCTAGAGGACCGGGGTATTTAGGGACTGAAGCTTTCTTT	CSARGPGYLGTEAFF
-	TRBD1	TRBJ2-7	TRBV9	TGTGCCAGCAGCGGAGGAGAGGGGGCGAACGAGCAGTACTTC	CASSGGEGANEQYF
few	-	TRBJ1-1	TRBV2	TGTGCCAGCAGTGAAGCGTTGGACACTGAAGCTTTCTTT	CASSEALDTEAFF
-	-	TRBJ2-1	TRBV30	TGTGCCTGCTGGGACCACCACAATGAGCAGTTCTTC	CACWDHHNEQFF
few	-	TRBJ2-7	TRBV27	TGTGCCAGCAGTGACCTGATCGGCTCCTACGAGCAGTACTTC	CASSDLIGSYEQYF
few	TRBD1	TRBJ2-7	TRBV7-9	TGTGCCAGCAGCGCCCGGGACAGATACTACGAGCAGTACTTC	CASSARDRYYEQYF
few	-	TRBJ1-1	TRBV7-6	TGTGCCAGCAGCTTACAACGTGAGGGGTCCAATACTGAAGCTTTCTTT	CASSLQREGSNTEAFF
few	-	TRBJ2-3	TRBV29-1	TGCAGCGTTCATGACGGGTACACAGATACGCAGTATTTT	CSVHDGYTDTQYF
-	-	TRBJ1-1	TRBV7-9	TGTGCCAGCAGCTCAACTACAGACAACACTGAAGCTTTCTTT	CASSSTTDNTEAFF
many	-	TRBJ2-7	TRBV20-1	TGCAGTGCCTCCCAGGGACTGGGGAGCTCCTACGAGCAGTACTTC	CSASQGLGSSYEQYF
-	-	TRBJ2-5	TRBV20-1	TGCAGTGCTAGACCTCCTTGGACTGCGAGAGGGGAGACCCAGTACTTC	CSARPPWTARGETQYF
-	-	TRBJ1-1	TRBV5-1	TGCGCCAGCAGCTTGTCCGAGGGTGACACTGAAGCTTTCTTT	CASSLSEGDTEAFF
-	TRBD2	TRBJ2-1	TRBV20-1	TGCAGTGCACAGGAACCAGGACTAGCGGGAGAGGATGAGCAGTTCTTC	CSAQEPGLAGEDEQFF
few	-	TRBJ2-5	TRBV5-6	TGTGCCAGCAGCTTGGTAGGCGGGAAAGAGACCCAGTACTTC	CASSLVGGKETQYF
-	-	TRBJ2-5	TRBV7-9	TGTGCCAGCAGCCCGCCGATAGCGGAGAAACCACTACAAGAGACCCAGTACTTC	CASSPPIAEKPLQETQYF
-	-	TRBJ2-3	TRBV20-1	TGCAGTGCCCACCTGGGCGTCGGCACAGATACGCAGTATTTT	CSAHLGVGTDTQYF